The source of this T cell receptor (beta chain) is a study of cytomegalovirus exposure and HLA in healthy donors. Findings of the study overall: When presence/absence was analysed, sequencing depth was taken to be roughly uniform across donors. In a later analysis, TCR beta V- and J-gene trimming was associated with a missense DCLRE1C variant. A few chains tied to CMV proved CMV antigen-specific in vitro.

Germline lookup yields CDR1 MNHEY and CDR2 SMNVEV (reference sequence). The CDR3 spans 13 residues. Trimming cost V 5 bases and J 3 bases, with 11 bases left between them. Comments on this clone: Its antigen remains unidentified.

The PCR contained 60 Vbeta and 13 Jbeta primers. Sequenced by immunoSEQ multiplex PCR; TCRdb stores in-frame clones only, minus some. The sample has about 150,000 clones; 76% are singletons. The TCR sequence derives from a female donor in good health and CMV-seropositive. The sequencing sample was made of PBMCs. The chain combines TRBV27 with TRBJ2-7; D remains unclear. The CDR3 loop reads CASSENGGYEQYF. The CDR3 nucleotides read TGTGCCAGCAGTGAGAACGGCGGCTACGAGCAGTACTTC.